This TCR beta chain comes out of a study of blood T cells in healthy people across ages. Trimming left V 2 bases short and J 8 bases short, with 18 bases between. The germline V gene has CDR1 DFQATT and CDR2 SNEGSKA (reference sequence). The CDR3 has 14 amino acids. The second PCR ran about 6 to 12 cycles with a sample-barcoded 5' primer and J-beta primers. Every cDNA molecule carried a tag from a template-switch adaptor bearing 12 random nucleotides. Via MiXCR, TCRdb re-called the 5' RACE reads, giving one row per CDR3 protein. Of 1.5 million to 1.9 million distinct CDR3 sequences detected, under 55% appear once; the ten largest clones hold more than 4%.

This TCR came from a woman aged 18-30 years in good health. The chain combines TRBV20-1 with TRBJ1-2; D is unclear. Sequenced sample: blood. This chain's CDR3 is CSARPLRQAGGYTF. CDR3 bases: TGCAGTGCTAGACCGTTGAGGCAGGCGGGGGGCTACACCTTC.